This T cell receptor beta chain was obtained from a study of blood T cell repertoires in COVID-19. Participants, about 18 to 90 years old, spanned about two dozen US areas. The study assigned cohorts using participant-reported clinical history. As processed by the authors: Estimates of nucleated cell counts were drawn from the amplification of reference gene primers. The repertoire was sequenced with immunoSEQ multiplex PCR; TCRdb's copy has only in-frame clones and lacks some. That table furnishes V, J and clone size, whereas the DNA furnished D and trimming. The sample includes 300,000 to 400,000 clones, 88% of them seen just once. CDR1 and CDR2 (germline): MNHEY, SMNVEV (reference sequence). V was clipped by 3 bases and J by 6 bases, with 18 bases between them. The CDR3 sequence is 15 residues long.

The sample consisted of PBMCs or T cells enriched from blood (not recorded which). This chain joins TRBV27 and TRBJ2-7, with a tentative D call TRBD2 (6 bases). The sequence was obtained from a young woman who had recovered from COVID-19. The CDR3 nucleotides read TGTGCCAGCAGTTTTCTCGGTCCGGGGGAACGCGAGCAGTACTTC. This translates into CASSFLGPGEREQYF.